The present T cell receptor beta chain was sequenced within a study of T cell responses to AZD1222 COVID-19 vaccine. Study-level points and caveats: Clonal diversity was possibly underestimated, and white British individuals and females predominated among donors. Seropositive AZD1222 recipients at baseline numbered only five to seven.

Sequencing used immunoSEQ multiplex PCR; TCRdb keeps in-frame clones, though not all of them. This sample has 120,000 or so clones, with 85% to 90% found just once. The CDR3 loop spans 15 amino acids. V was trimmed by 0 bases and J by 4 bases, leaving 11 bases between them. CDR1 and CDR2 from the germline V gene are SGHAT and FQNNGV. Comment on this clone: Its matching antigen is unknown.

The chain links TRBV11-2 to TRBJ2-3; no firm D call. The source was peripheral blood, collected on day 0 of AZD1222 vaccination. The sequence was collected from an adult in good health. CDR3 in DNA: TGTGCCAGCAGCTTAGACTCGGCCTCGGCAGATACGCAGTATTTT. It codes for CASSLDSASADTQYF.